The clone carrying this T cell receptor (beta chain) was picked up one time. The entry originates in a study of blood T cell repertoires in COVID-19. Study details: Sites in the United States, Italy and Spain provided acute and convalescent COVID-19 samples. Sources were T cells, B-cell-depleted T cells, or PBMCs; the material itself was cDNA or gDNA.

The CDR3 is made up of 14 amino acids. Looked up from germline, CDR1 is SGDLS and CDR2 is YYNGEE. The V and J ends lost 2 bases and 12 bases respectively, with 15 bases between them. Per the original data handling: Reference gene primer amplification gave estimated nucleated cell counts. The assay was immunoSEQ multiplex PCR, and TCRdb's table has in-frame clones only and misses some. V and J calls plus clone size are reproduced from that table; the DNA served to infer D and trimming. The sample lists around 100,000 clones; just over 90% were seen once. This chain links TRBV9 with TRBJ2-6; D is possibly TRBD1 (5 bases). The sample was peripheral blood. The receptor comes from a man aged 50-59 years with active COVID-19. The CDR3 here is CASSVKQGESVLTF. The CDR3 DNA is TGTGCCAGCAGCGTTAAGCAGGGTGAGTCCGTCCTGACTTTC.